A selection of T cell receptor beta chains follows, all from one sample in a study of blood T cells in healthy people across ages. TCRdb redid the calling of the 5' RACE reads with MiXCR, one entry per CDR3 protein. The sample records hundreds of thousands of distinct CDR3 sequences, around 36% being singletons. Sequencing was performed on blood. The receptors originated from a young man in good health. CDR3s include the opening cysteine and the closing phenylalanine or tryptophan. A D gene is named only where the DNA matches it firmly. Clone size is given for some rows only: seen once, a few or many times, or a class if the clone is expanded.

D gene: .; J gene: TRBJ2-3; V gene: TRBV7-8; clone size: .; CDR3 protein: CASSSLPPADTQYF; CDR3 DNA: TGTGCCAGCAGCTCCCTCCCCCCCGCAGATACGCAGTATTTT
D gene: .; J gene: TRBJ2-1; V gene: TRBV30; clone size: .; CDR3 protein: CAWRRGSYNEQFF; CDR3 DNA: TGTGCCTGGCGGCGGGGCTCCTACAATGAGCAGTTCTTC
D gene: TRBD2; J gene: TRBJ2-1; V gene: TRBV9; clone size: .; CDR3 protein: CASSVAGGPSMHEQFF; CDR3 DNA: TGTGCCAGCAGCGTAGCGGGGGGGCCTAGTATGCATGAGCAGTTCTTC
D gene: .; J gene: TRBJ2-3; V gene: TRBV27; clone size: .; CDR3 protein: CASRGQLDAQYF; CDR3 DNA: TGTGCCAGCAGAGGACAGCTAGATGCGCAGTATTTT
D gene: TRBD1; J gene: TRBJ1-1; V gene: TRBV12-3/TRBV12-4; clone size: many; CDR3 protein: CASSADRGTEAFF; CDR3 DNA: TGTGCCAGCAGCGCTGACAGGGGTACTGAAGCTTTCTTT
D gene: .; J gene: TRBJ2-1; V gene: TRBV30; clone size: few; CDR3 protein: CAWSSGDEQFF; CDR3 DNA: TGTGCCTGGAGTTCGGGGGATGAGCAGTTCTTC
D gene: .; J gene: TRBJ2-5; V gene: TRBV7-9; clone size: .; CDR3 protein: CASSSVRVRETQYF; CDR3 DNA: TGTGCCAGCAGCTCCGTTAGGGTGCGAGAGACCCAGTACTTC
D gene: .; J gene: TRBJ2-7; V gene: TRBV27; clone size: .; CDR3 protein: CASSPFPGQSYEQYF; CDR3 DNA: TGTGCCAGCAGTCCGTTTCCGGGCCAATCCTACGAGCAGTACTTC
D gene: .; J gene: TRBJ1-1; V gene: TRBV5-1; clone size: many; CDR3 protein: CASSLEGMDTEAFF; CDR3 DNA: TGCGCCAGCAGCTTGGAGGGGATGGACACTGAAGCTTTCTTT
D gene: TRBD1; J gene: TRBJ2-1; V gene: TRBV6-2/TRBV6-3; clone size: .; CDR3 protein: CASSLGQGGYEQFF; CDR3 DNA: TGTGCCAGCAGCCTCGGACAGGGGGGCTACGAGCAGTTCTTC
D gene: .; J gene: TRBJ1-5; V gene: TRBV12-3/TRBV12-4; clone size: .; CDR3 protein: CASSFMGGEPQHF; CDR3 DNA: TGTGCCAGCAGTTTTATGGGAGGGGAGCCCCAGCATTTT
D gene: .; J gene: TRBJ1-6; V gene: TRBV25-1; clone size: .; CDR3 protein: CASSRDTINSYNSPLHF; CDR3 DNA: TGTGCCAGCAGCCGGGACACTATAAACTCCTATAATTCACCCCTCCACTTT
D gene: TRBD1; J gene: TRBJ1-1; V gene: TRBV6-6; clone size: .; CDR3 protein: CASAGYRGEAFF; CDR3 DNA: TGTGCCAGCGCAGGGTACAGGGGAGAAGCTTTCTTT
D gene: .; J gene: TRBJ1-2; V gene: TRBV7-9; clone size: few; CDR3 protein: CASSWQDGYTF; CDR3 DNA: TGTGCCAGCAGCTGGCAAGATGGCTACACCTTC
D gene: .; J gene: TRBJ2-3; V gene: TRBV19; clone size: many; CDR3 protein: CASSIGQGSYTDTQYF; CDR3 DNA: TGTGCCAGTAGTATAGGGCAAGGGTCCTACACAGATACGCAGTATTTT
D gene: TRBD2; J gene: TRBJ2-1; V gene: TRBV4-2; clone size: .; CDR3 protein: CASSQELAANNEQFF; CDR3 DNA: TGTGCCAGCAGCCAAGAACTAGCGGCTAACAATGAGCAGTTCTTC
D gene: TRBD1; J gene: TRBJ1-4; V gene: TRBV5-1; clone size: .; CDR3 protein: CASSAHGQGGPNEKLFF; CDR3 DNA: TGCGCCAGCAGCGCTCACGGACAGGGCGGTCCTAATGAAAAACTGTTTTTT
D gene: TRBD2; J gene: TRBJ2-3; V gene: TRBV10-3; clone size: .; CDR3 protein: CAVSFGTSGGSSTDTQYF; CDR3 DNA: TGTGCCGTCAGCTTTGGGACTAGCGGGGGCTCGAGCACAGATACGCAGTATTTT
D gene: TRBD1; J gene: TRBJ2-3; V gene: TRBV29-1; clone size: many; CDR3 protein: CSLGDSPTDTQYF; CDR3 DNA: TGCAGCCTCGGGGACAGCCCCACAGATACGCAGTATTTT
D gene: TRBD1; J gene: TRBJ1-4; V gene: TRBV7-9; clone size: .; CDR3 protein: CASSVRDSFTNEKLFF; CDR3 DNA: TGTGCCAGCAGCGTACGGGACAGCTTCACTAATGAAAAACTGTTTTTT
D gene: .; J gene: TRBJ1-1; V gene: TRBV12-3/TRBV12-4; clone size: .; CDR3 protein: CASGMDRLKLNTEAFF; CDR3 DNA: TGTGCCAGCGGAATGGACAGACTTAAATTGAACACTGAAGCTTTCTTT
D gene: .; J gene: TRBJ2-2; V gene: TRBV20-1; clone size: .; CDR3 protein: CSAERLIDRELFF; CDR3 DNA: TGCAGTGCGGAACGCCTGATCGACAGGGAGCTGTTTTTT
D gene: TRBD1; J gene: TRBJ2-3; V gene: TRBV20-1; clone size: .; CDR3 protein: CSAETGQLTDTQYF; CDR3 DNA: TGCAGTGCAGAGACGGGACAGTTAACAGATACGCAGTATTTT
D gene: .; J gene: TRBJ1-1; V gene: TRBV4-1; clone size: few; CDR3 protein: CASSQPWTDVGINTEAFF; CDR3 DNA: TGCGCCAGCAGCCAACCCTGGACGGATGTGGGGATCAACACTGAAGCTTTCTTT
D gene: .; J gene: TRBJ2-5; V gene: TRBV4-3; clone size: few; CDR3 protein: CASSQDVGGWETQYF; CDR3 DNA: TGCGCCAGCAGCCAAGATGTAGGGGGTTGGGAGACCCAGTACTTC
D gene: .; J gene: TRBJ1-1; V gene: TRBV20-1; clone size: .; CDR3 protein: CSATPPLGAGTEAFF; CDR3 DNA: TGCAGTGCTACTCCCCCCTTAGGGGCCGGCACTGAAGCTTTCTTT
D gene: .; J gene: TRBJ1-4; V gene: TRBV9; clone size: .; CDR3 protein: CASSETLGNNEKLFF; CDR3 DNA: TGTGCCAGCAGCGAAACACTGGGCAATAATGAAAAACTGTTTTTT
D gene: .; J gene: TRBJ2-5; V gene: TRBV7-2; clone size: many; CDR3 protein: CASSLEDVGETQYF; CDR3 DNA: TGTGCCAGCAGCTTAGAGGATGTCGGGGAGACCCAGTACTTC
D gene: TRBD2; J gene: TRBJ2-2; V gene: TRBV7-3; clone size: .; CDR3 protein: CASSPTGGLNTGELFF; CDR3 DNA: TGTGCCAGCAGCCCCACGGGGGGTCTAAACACCGGGGAGCTGTTTTTT
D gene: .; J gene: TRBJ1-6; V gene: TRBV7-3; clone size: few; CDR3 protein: CASSSLGGGSPLHF; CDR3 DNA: TGTGCCAGCAGCTCTTTGGGGGGCGGTTCACCCCTCCACTTT
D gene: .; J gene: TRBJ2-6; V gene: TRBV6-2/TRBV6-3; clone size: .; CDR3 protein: CASTGANVLTF; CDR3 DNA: TGTGCCAGCACTGGGGCCAACGTCCTGACTTTC
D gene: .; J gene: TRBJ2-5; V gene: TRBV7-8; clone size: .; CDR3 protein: CASSLDFTFQGQETQYF; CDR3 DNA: TGTGCCAGCAGCTTAGATTTTACTTTCCAGGGACAAGAGACCCAGTACTTC
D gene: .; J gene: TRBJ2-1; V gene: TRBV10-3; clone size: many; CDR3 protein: CAGGNNEQFF; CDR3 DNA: TGTGCCGGGGGTAATAATGAGCAGTTCTTC
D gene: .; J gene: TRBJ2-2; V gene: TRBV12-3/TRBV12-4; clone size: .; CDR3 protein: CASKLPGGELFF; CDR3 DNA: TGTGCCAGCAAATTGCCGGGCGGGGAGCTGTTTTTT
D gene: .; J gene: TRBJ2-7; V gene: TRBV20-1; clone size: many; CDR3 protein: CSARVQSYEQYF; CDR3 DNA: TGCAGTGCTAGAGTCCAGTCCTACGAGCAGTACTTC
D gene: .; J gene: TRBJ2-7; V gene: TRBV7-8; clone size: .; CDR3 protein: CASSLARLAAYNEQYF; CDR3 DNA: TGTGCCAGCAGCTTAGCCCGCCTAGCTGCCTACAATGAGCAGTACTTC
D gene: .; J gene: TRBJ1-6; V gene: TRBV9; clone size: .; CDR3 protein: CASSVAQGQDSPLHF; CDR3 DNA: TGTGCCAGCAGCGTAGCTCAGGGTCAAGACTCACCCCTCCACTTT
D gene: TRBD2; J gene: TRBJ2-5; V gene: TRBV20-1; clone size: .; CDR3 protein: CSARDGTSGPETQYF; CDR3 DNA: TGCAGTGCTAGAGATGGGACTAGCGGGCCGGAGACCCAGTACTTC
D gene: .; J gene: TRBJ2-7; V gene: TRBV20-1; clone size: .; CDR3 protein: CSARPGLLSYEQYF; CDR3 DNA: TGCAGTGCTAGACCGGGACTGCTATCCTACGAGCAGTACTTC
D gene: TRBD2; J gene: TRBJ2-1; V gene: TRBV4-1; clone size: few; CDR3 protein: CASSQVGETSASYNEQFF; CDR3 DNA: TGCGCCAGCAGCCAAGTGGGGGAAACTAGCGCCTCCTACAATGAGCAGTTCTTC
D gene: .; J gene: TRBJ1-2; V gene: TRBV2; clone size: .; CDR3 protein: CASSAQGFRGYTF; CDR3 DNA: TGTGCCAGCAGTGCACAGGGTTTTCGGGGCTACACCTTC